The rows below give T cell receptor beta chains drawn from one sample of a study of blood T cells in healthy people across ages. Via MiXCR, TCRdb re-called the 5' RACE reads, giving one row per CDR3 protein. The sample carries 950,000 to 1,200,000 distinct CDR3 sequences, roughly two fifths recorded once. Sequenced: blood. The receptors shown here come from a man aged 18 to 30 in good health. The CDR3 runs from the conserved cysteine through the conserved F or W. The D gene is left open where the match is weak. Size tells how often a clone was seen (once, few, many) or the class of an expanded clone, and some rows leave it out.

D gene: -; clone size: -; J gene: TRBJ1-2; V gene: TRBV12-3/TRBV12-4; CDR3 protein: CASSFWDDSNYGYTF; CDR3 DNA: TGTGCCAGCAGTTTTTGGGACGACAGTAACTATGGCTACACCTTC
D gene: -; clone size: -; J gene: TRBJ1-2; V gene: TRBV27; CDR3 protein: CASSFRPSAYYGYTF; CDR3 DNA: TGTGCCAGCAGCTTCCGACCGAGCGCCTATTATGGCTACACCTTC
D gene: -; clone size: -; J gene: TRBJ2-3; V gene: TRBV28; CDR3 protein: CVSRDRDTQYF; CDR3 DNA: TGTGTCTCCCGGGATCGAGATACGCAGTATTTT
D gene: -; clone size: -; J gene: TRBJ2-2; V gene: TRBV9; CDR3 protein: CASSVVDGELFF; CDR3 DNA: TGTGCCAGCAGCGTGGTAGACGGGGAGCTGTTTTTT
D gene: -; clone size: -; J gene: TRBJ2-2; V gene: TRBV7-9; CDR3 protein: CASSILVNTGELFF; CDR3 DNA: TGTGCCAGCAGCATCCTCGTTAACACCGGGGAGCTGTTTTTT
D gene: -; clone size: many; J gene: TRBJ2-4; V gene: TRBV7-2; CDR3 protein: CASSLGGSNSIQYF; CDR3 DNA: TGTGCCAGCAGCTTAGGGGGCAGTAACAGCATTCAGTACTTC
D gene: TRBD1; clone size: -; J gene: TRBJ2-4; V gene: TRBV20-1; CDR3 protein: CSAIGQGASENIQYF; CDR3 DNA: TGCAGTGCTATTGGACAGGGGGCTTCGGAAAACATTCAGTACTTC
D gene: -; clone size: few; J gene: TRBJ2-2; V gene: TRBV7-9; CDR3 protein: CASSLAAYGELFF; CDR3 DNA: TGTGCCAGCAGCTTAGCTGCTTACGGGGAGCTGTTTTTT
D gene: -; clone size: few; J gene: TRBJ1-2; V gene: TRBV29-1; CDR3 protein: CSVDNQVNYGYTF; CDR3 DNA: TGCAGCGTTGACAATCAGGTTAACTATGGCTACACCTTC
D gene: -; clone size: few; J gene: TRBJ2-3; V gene: TRBV4-3; CDR3 protein: CASSQDDSHWGDTQYF; CDR3 DNA: TGCGCCAGCAGCCAAGATGACAGTCACTGGGGAGATACGCAGTATTTT
D gene: TRBD1; clone size: -; J gene: TRBJ1-5; V gene: TRBV20-1; CDR3 protein: CSAPGTGGNSNQPQHF; CDR3 DNA: TGCAGTGCACCCGGGACAGGGGGAAATAGCAATCAGCCCCAGCATTTT